This T cell receptor beta chain came from a study of Graves' ophthalmopathy and Graves' hyperthyroidism. For the study at large: Specimen type is peripheral blood, obtained at initial diagnosis before any treatment.

Recruitment covered hyperthyroidism patients aged 18 to 65 whose new diagnosis was of under 2 months' duration. Among the exclusions were patients with other autoimmune diseases, uncontrolled infections, pregnancy or lactation. In its sample, this clonotype was seen many times. The antigen remains undetermined. RNA transcripts were the template, and TCR beta CDR3 regions were amplified from them. First-round RT-PCR with HTBI primers preceded a second-round multiplex PCR. TCRdb itself ran the multiplex PCR reads through MiXCR, one entry per CDR3 protein. Here the sample spans about 390,000 distinct CDR3 sequences, just over 15% being singletons. Whole-study findings and limits: Its predictions of ophthalmopathy progression gave the model 60% to 71% sensitivity and almost 75% specificity.

Looked up from germline, CDR1 is MGHRA and CDR2 is YSYEKL. J was trimmed by 5 bases and V by 2 bases; bases with no gene match: 5. The CDR3 has 15 amino acids. Sequencing was done on a sample of peripheral blood. The source of this sequence is a woman under 30 with stable Graves' hyperthyroidism. The chain uses TRBV4-1 and TRBJ1-5, with 8 bases fitting TRBD1. In nucleotides, the CDR3 is TGCGCCAGCAGCCAACTAACAGGGGGACATCAGCCCCAGCATTTT. It translates to CASSQLTGGHQPQHF.